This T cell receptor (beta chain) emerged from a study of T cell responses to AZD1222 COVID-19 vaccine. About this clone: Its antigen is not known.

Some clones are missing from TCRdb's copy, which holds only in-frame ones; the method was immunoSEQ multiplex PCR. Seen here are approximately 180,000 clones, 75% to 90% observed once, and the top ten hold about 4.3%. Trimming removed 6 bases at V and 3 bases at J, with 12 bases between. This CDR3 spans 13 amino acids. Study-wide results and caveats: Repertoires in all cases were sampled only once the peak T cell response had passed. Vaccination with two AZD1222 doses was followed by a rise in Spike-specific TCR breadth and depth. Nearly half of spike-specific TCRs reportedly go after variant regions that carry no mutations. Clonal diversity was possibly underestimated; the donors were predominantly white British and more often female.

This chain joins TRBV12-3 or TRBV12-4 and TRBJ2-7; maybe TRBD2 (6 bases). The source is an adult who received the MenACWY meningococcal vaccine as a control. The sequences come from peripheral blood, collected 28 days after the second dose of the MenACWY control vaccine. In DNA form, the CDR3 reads TGTGCCAGCAGGTACGGGAGTGGCTACGAGCAGTACTTC. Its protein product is CASRYGSGYEQYF.